This record concerns one TCR beta chain sequence. Antigen unknown. These data come from a study of OX40 agonist ivuxolimab in advanced cancers. Libraries were prepared by immunoSEQ multiplex PCR; TCRdb keeps only in-frame clonotypes and omits some of them. Counted here are tens of thousands of clones, more than 80% occurring once; the ten biggest clones make up 15% to 20%. The CDR3 totals 14 residues. Trimming cost V 3 bases and J 10 bases, with 18 bases left between them. CDR1 is GTSNPN, CDR2 SVGIG, per germline (reference sequence). Study findings and constraints: Low normalized clonal expansion also occurred in some nonresponding patients. Averaged across samples, CD8+ T cells carried more expanded clones than CD4+ did.

This specimen consisted of CD4+ or CD8+ T cells sorted from blood, obtained in a trial of the OX40 agonist ivuxolimab. This receptor was identified in an adult with an advanced solid tumor such as melanoma, head and neck, liver or kidney cancer. This sequence joins TRBV30 and TRBJ1-4; D might be TRBD1 (5 bases). CDR3 bases: TGTGCCTGGAGCCAAGGGGCGGCGAGGGGAAAACTGTTTTTT. Its translation: CAWSQGAARGKLFF.